This T cell receptor (beta chain) emerged from a study of blood T cell repertoires in COVID-19. The overall study: Nucleic acid was either cDNA or gDNA, and it came from T cells, B-cell-depleted T cells, or PBMCs.

The V end lost 0 bases, the J end lost 2 bases, and 14 bases lay between the germline ends. CDR1 GTSNPN and CDR2 SVGIG come from the germline V gene (reference sequence). The length of the CDR3 is 15 residues. The repertoire was sequenced with immunoSEQ multiplex PCR; TCRdb's copy has only in-frame clones and lacks some. The table lists roughly 160,000 clones, roughly 84% of them singletons. This clone was recorded only once. The identical CDR3 is also encoded by other nucleotide sequences in the sample. The sequencing input was peripheral blood. This chain connects TRBV30 to TRBJ2-7; a weak D match, TRBD2 (7 bases). The TCR sequence derives from a woman between 45 and 65 years old with COVID-19, enrolled during active disease. The CDR3 bases are TGTGCCTGGAGTGTACTCAGCGGGACACCCTACGAGCAGTACTTC. It is translated as CAWSVLSGTPYEQYF. The variable domain in full, with the rest retrieved from reference TRBV30 and TRBJ2-7, is SQTIHQWPATLVQPVGSPLSLECTVEGTSNPNLYWYRQAAGRGLQLLFYSVGIGQISSEVPQNLSASRPQDRQFILSSKKLLLSDSGFYLCAWSVLSGTPYEQYFGPGTRLTVT.